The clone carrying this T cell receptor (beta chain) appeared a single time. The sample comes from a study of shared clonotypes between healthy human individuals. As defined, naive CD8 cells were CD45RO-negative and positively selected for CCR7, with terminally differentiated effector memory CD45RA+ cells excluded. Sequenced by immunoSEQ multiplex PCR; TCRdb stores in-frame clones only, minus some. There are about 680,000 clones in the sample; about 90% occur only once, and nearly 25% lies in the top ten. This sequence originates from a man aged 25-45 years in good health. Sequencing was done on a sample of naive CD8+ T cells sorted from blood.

The CDR3 region is CASRPYSGRLGDEQFF. The CDR3 nucleotides read TGTGCCAGCAGACCCTACTCTGGACGACTCGGCGATGAGCAGTTCTTC. The chain links TRBV27 to TRBJ2-1; no definite D call. The CDR3 length is 16 residues. The germline gives CDR1 MNHEY, CDR2 SMNVEV (reference sequence). V lost 6 bases and J 8 bases, leaving 23 bases between the germline ends.